The 18 T cell receptor beta chains listed next were all sequenced from one sample in a study of shared clonotypes between healthy human individuals. The data were produced by immunoSEQ multiplex PCR, yet TCRdb's version contains in-frame clones alone and is incomplete. The sample includes 330,000 or so clones, less than 85% of them seen just once. Material: memory CD4+ T cells sorted from blood. Sample subset: CD45RA-negative fraction. The receptors shown here come from a man in his thirties or forties in good health.

The V and J genes are TRBV2 and TRBJ2-2; 8 positions agree with TRBD2. Per the germline V gene, CDR1 is SNHLY and CDR2 is FYNNEI. This CDR3 has 14 residues. V shed 6 bases and J 7 bases; nucleotides not matched to a gene: 7. CDR3 region: CASRGIAGLGELFF. The CDR3 nucleotides are TGTGCCAGCAGGGGAATAGCGGGGCTCGGGGAGCTGTTTTTT.

V is TRBV5-1 and J is TRBJ2-2, with TRBD2 identical over 9 bases. J gave up 3 bases and V 4 bases, and 4 bases lay outside the gene matches. CDR3 size: 15 residues. CDR1 and CDR2 from the germline V gene are SGHRS and YFSETQ. CDR3 sequence (DNA): TGCGCCAGCAGCAGAGAGCGGGAGGACACCGGGGAGCTGTTTTTT. Encoded protein: CASSREREDTGELFF.

The chain recombines TRBV4-1 with TRBJ2-3; either TRBD1 or TRBD2 may supply D (5 bases each). CDR1 and CDR2 from the germline V gene are MGHRA and YSYEKL. The CDR3 is 17 residues long. Deletions cut 0 bases from V and 5 bases from J, with 18 bases between. CDR3 loop: CASSQDTLPTGGDTQYF. DNA of the CDR3: TGCGCCAGCAGCCAAGATACTCTCCCCACAGGAGGAGATACGCAGTATTTT.

J is TRBJ2-2 and V is TRBV9; D is unresolved. CDR1 is SGDLS, CDR2 YYNGEE, per germline. The CDR3 consists of 12 residues. V dropped 1 base and J dropped 3 bases, with 1 base sitting between them. The CDR3 bases are TGTGCCAGCAGCGTATACACCGGGGAGCTGTTTTTT. Its protein product is CASSVYTGELFF.

The chain carries TRBV5-4 and TRBJ1-2; D ambiguous. Trimming shortened V by 0 bases and J by 2 bases, and 20 bases separated the two germline ends. This CDR3 is 18 amino acids long. Germline lookup yields CDR1 SGHNT and CDR2 YYREEE (reference sequence). CDR3 DNA sequence: TGTGCCAGCAGCTTGGGAACAGCTTTTGGTGCCGGGAACTATGGCTACACCTTC. This translates into CASSLGTAFGAGNYGYTF.

The chain carries TRBV18 and TRBJ2-1, with 7 bases that match TRBD2. The J segment lost 8 bases and the V segment lost 2 bases, leaving 6 bases of the junction unmatched. The CDR3 contains 14 residues. Germline V gene data show CDR1 as KGHSH and CDR2 as LQKENI. CDR3 sequence: CASSPVGGSYEQFF. Here the CDR3 DNA reads TGTGCCAGCTCACCAGTCGGCGGGAGTTATGAGCAGTTCTTC.

The gene calls are TRBV10-3 and TRBJ2-7, with TRBD1 matching 7 bases. There are 14 residues in the CDR3. The V and J ends lost 5 bases and 2 bases, in that order; junction bases with no gene match: 6. CDR1 and CDR2 (germline): ENHRY, SYGVKD. The CDR3, as DNA: TGTGCCATCAGTCCCGGGACAGAGACCTACGAGCAGTACTTC. Protein product: CAISPGTETYEQYF.

The V and J genes are TRBV29-1 and TRBJ2-5; no reliable D call. Germline V CDR1 and CDR2: SQVTM, ANQGSEA. The length of the CDR3 is 12 residues. The germline V and J ends were trimmed by 6 bases and 0 bases, with 8 bases remaining between them. CDR3 region: CSVPEYQETQYF. In nucleotides, the CDR3 is TGCAGCGTCCCAGAGTACCAAGAGACCCAGTACTTC.

In its sample, this clone was seen a few times. This sequence joins TRBV6-1 and TRBJ1-4; D remains unclear. Trimming took 10 bases from V and 4 from J, leaving 19 bases between them. The CDR3 contains 15 residues. Germline V CDR1 and CDR2: MNHNS, SASEGT. The CDR3 DNA follows: TGTGCCACTACCCCCTTAATGGCAGTTAATGAAAAACTGTTTTTT. Protein sequence: CATTPLMAVNEKLFF.

Concerning this clone: The sample holds other DNA sequences that translate to the same CDR3. This rearrangement joins TRBV18 to TRBJ2-5; D gene ambiguous. The germline V gene encodes CDR1 KGHSH and CDR2 LQKENI. CDR3 size: 13 residues. V shed 0 bases and J shed 2 bases, with 4 bases lying between them. The CDR3 DNA sequence: TGTGCCAGCTCACCACCAGGGCAAGAGACCCAGTACTTC. Translating it yields CASSPPGQETQYF.

This rearrangement joins TRBV18 to TRBJ2-7; TRBD2 matches at 12 bases. Germline CDR1 and CDR2: KGHSH and LQKENI. The CDR3 has 17 residues. V was clipped by 0 bases and J by 3 bases; unmatched bases: 6. The CDR3 DNA reads as TGTGCCAGCTCACCACCGCCTCGGACTAGCGGGAACTACGAGCAGTACTTC. Its protein product is CASSPPPRTSGNYEQYF.

Details on this clone: A far larger clone lies a single base away; this is likely a read error. Other DNA sequences in this specimen translate into the identical CDR3. The V call is TRBV28, the J call TRBJ1-4; D gene ambiguous. Germline CDR1 MDHEN, CDR2 SYDVKM. The ends were cut back, 2 bases at V and 0 bases at J, with 7 bases in the middle. The CDR3 has 15 amino acids. CDR3 protein: CASSLGQATNEKLFF. CDR3 bases: TGTGCCAGCAGTTTAGGCCAAGCAACTAATGAAAAACTGTTTTTT.

The chain couples TRBV6-5 to TRBJ2-1, with D perhaps TRBD2 (6 bases). CDR1 is MNHEY and CDR2 is SVGAGI in the germline V gene. Trimming removed 5 bases from V and 2 bases from J, with 13 bases in between. This CDR3 region has 15 residues. In DNA form, the CDR3 reads TGTGCCAGCAGTGGGCCGGGACTGGCCTACAATGAGCAGTTCTTC. Translating it yields CASSGPGLAYNEQFF.

Many counts were recorded for this clone. This chain links TRBV6-1 with TRBJ1-3; D is unclear. V gave up 4 bases and J gave up 0 bases, with 16 bases separating them. This CDR3 contains 17 residues. In germline, CDR1 is MNHNS, CDR2 SASEGT. CDR3 amino acids: CASSVGQGRFSGNTIYF. In DNA, the CDR3 is TGTGCCAGCAGTGTGGGCCAAGGGAGATTCTCTGGAAACACCATATATTTT.

The chain carries TRBV4-3 and TRBJ2-4; 11 nucleotides agree with TRBD2. Germline V gives CDR1 LGHNA, CDR2 YSLEER. The ends lost 4 bases at V and 4 bases at J; junction bases unmatched: 0. The CDR3 has 14 amino acids. The CDR3 region has the DNA TGCGCCAGCAGCCCTAGCGGGGGGAAAAACATTCAGTACTTC. This gives the protein CASSPSGGKNIQYF.

The chain uses TRBV7-9 and TRBJ1-4; D remains ambiguous. This CDR3 is built from 12 residues. Germline V gene sequence: CDR1 SEHNR, CDR2 FQNEAQ (reference sequence). Trimming removed 5 bases at V and 4 bases at J, with 5 bases between. DNA of the CDR3: TGTGCCAGCAGCCCAAGTAATGAAAAACTGTTTTTT. Its translation is CASSPSNEKLFF.

The table lists this clone with a few counts. V is TRBV4-3 and J is TRBJ2-2; D remains ambiguous. V was shortened by 2 bases and J by 8 bases, with 9 bases between the two germline ends. The CDR3 length is 13 residues. Germline V gene sequence: CDR1 LGHNA, CDR2 YSLEER. The CDR3 sequence: CASSQHFAGELFF. The CDR3 DNA reads TGCGCCAGCAGCCAACATTTCGCTGGGGAGCTGTTTTTT.

V and J are TRBV5-1 and TRBJ2-3, with TRBD2 identical over 16 bases. The CDR3 totals 17 residues. The J segment lost 2 bases and the V segment lost 4 bases, leaving 4 bases of the junction unmatched. CDR1 is SGHRS and CDR2 is YFSETQ in the germline V gene. The CDR3 nucleotides are TGCGCCAGCAGCGCCGGGACTAGCGGGAGGGCCACAGATACGCAGTATTTT. Translating gives CASSAGTSGRATDTQYF.